The entry that follows covers one T cell receptor beta chain sequence. Its target is unknown. Time point: week 23, last vaccination. Vaccinated patients received 300 ug of mutant IDH1 20-mer peptide per dose, with topical imiquimod. Donors had new WHO grade 3 or 4 IDH1-mutant, ATRX-lost astrocytomas. Using immunoSEQ multiplex PCR, the repertoire was profiled, and TCRdb retains in-frame clones only, with some absent. Altogether about 60,000 clones are present, over 75% being singletons, with the ten largest covering 13%. Between the trimmed V and J ends, which lost 3 bases and 4 bases, there was a span of 14 bases. Germline values: CDR1 SGDLS, CDR2 YYNGEE. There are 14 residues in the CDR3. The source of the sample is a study of a mutant IDH1 vaccine in newly diagnosed glioma. For the study at large: At weeks 1, 3, 5, 7, 11, 15, 19 and 23, patients received a vaccination, eight in all.

Specimen: PBMCs, collected from a glioma patient whose treatment included an IDH1 peptide vaccine. The rearrangement uses TRBV9 and TRBJ2-7; D unclear. This sequence originates from a man aged 18 to 29 with glioma. The CDR3 region is CASSDGAASYEQYF. The CDR3 DNA sequence: TGTGCCAGCAGCGACGGAGCAGCTAGTTACGAGCAGTACTTC.